One and the same sample provided the 8 T cell receptor beta chains below, sequenced in a study of blood T cell repertoires in COVID-19. TCRdb keeps only in-frame clones here, not all; method: immunoSEQ multiplex PCR. The table includes some 330,000 clones, 80% to 90% detected once. The sample consisted of PBMCs or T cells enriched from blood (not recorded which). Receptors were obtained from a man in his thirties or forties who had recovered from COVID-19.

Of note for this clone: This CDR3 fails to terminate in the conserved phenylalanine or tryptophan, so it likely reflects a read error. No DNA is shown, since the ends of the CDR3 on it are uncertain; the CDR3 is the one TCRdb lists. This CDR3 is CANPGVVGTGAL. The chain is built from TRBV6-5 and TRBJ1-2; the tabulated D call, TRBD1, remains unverified against the DNA. With termini counted, the CDR3 has 12 amino acids. Germline-derived CDR1 and CDR2 are MNHEY and SVGAGI.

The rearrangement joins TRBV27 to TRBJ2-7; the D gene is possibly TRBD1 (6 bases). The CDR3 has 15 residues. Germline lookup yields CDR1 MNHEY and CDR2 SMNVEV (reference sequence). V gave up 3 bases and J gave up 7 bases, with 19 bases separating them. The CDR3 coding sequence is TGTGCCAGCAGTTTCAGGACAGACGGTTTAGGGGAGCAGTACTTC. Amino acids: CASSFRTDGLGEQYF.

The gene calls are TRBV6-5 and TRBJ1-1; TRBD1 matches at 9 bases. V lost 6 bases and J lost 4; bases outside the gene matches: 6. CDR3 length: 14 residues. The germline V gene has CDR1 MNHEY and CDR2 SVGAGI. The CDR3 loop reads CASRSGTGTTEAFF. The CDR3 nucleotides are TGTGCCAGCAGATCCGGGACAGGGACCACTGAAGCTTTCTTT.

The chain is built from TRBV4-2 and TRBJ2-2; 8 bases are a match to TRBD2. Germline CDR1 and CDR2: LGHNA and YNFKEQ. CDR3 length: 15 amino acids. The V segment lost 2 bases and the J segment 5 bases; nucleotides outside the gene matches: 4. The CDR3 reads CASSQLGGGTGELFF. Here the CDR3 DNA reads TGTGCCAGCAGCCAACTGGGCGGGGGGACCGGGGAGCTGTTTTTT.

The chain links TRBV5-4 to TRBJ2-3; TRBD2 matches 16 bases. The length of the CDR3 is 17 residues. V lost 0 bases, J lost 10 bases, and 8 bases stayed unmatched. Looked up from germline, CDR1 is SGHNT and CDR2 is YYREEE (reference sequence). The CDR3 DNA reads as TGTGCCAGCAGCTTGGCACCCGGGACTAGCGGGGGGGCCGCGCAGTATTTT. Protein: CASSLAPGTSGGAAQYF.

This chain uses TRBV28 with TRBJ1-1, with a weak D call TRBD1 (6 bases). V dropped 3 bases and J dropped 5 bases, with 7 bases sitting between them. Germline V gives CDR1 MDHEN, CDR2 SYDVKM. This CDR3 has 12 amino acids. In DNA form, the CDR3 reads TGTGCCAGCAGTTTTCAGGGGACTGAAGCTTTCTTT. Translation gives CASSFQGTEAFF.

This clone came up many times. The J gene is TRBJ2-1, the V gene TRBV2, with 9 bases fitting TRBD2. The ends lost 4 bases at V and 8 bases at J; junction bases unmatched: 9. This CDR3 has 15 residues. Germline lookup yields CDR1 SNHLY and CDR2 FYNNEI. The CDR3 spells CASSAGGTSRDEQFF. The CDR3 DNA reads as TGTGCCAGCAGTGCAGGTGGGACTAGCCGTGATGAGCAGTTCTTC. Combining the CDR3 with reference TRBV2 and TRBJ2-1 gives the whole variable domain EPEVTQTPSHQVTQMGQEVILRCVPISNHLYFYWYRQILGQKVEFLVSFYNNEISEKSEIFDDQFSVERPDGSNFTLKIRSTKLEDSAMYFCASSAGGTSRDEQFFGPGTRLTVL.

The count of this clone is one. The rearrangement uses TRBV5-1 and TRBJ2-1, with TRBD1 matching 7 bases. Germline V lookup: CDR1 SGHRS, CDR2 YFSETQ. The CDR3 runs 14 residues. J was trimmed by 5 bases and V by 3 bases; bases with no gene match: 5. The CDR3 spells CASSSYTGDNEQFF. The CDR3 coding sequence is TGCGCCAGCAGCTCCTATACAGGGGACAATGAGCAGTTCTTC.